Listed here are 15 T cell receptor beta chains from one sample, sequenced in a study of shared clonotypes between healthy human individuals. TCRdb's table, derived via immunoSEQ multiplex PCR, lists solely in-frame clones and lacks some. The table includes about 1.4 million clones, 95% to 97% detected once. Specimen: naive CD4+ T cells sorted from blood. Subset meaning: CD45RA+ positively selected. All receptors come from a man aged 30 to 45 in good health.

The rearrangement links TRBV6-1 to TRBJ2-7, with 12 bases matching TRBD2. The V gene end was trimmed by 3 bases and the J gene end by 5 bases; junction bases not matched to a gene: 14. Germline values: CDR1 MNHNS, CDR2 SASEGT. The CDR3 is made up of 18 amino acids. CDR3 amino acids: CASSEERLTSGRYNEQYF. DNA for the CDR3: TGTGCCAGCAGTGAGGAAAGACTAACTAGCGGGAGGTACAACGAGCAGTACTTC.

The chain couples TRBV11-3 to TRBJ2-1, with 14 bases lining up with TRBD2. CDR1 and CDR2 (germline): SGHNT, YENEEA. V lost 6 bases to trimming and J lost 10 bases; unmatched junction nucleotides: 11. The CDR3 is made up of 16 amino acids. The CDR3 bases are TGTGCCAGCAGTCCCGGGACTAGCGGGAGTAGGGGGGAGCAGTTCTTC. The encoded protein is CASSPGTSGSRGEQFF.

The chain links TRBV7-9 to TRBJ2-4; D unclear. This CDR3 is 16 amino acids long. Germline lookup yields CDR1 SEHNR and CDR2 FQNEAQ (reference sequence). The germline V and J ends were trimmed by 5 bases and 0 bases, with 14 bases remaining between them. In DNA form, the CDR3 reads TGTGCCAGCAGCAAGGCTCCCCGGGCAGCCAAAAACATTCAGTACTTC. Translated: CASSKAPRAAKNIQYF. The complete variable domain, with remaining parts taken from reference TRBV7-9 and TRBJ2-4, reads DTGVSQNPRHKITKRGQNVTFRCDPISEHNRLYWYRQTLGQGPEFLTYFQNEAQLEKSRLLSDRFSAERPKGSFSTLEIQRTEQGDSAMYLCASSKAPRAAKNIQYFGAGTRLSVL.

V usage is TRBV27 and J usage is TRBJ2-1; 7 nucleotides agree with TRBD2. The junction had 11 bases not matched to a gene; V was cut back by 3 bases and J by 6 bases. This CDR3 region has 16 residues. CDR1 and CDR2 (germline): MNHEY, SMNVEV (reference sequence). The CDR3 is CASSFSPGRIGNEQFF. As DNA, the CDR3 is TGTGCCAGCAGTTTTTCCCCCGGGAGGATCGGCAATGAGCAGTTCTTC.

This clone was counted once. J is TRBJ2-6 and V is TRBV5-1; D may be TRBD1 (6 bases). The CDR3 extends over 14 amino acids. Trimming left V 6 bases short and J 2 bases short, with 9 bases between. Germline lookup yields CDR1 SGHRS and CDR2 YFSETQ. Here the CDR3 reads CASTRGAGANVLTF. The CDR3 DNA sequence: TGCGCCAGCACCAGGGGTGCTGGGGCCAACGTCCTGACTTTC.

The CDR3 sequence: CASSLVVGSSYNEQFF. CDR3 coding DNA: TGTGCCAGCAGCTTAGTGGTGGGAAGCTCCTACAATGAGCAGTTCTTC. The V gene is TRBV11-1, the J gene TRBJ2-1; D remains ambiguous. CDR1 is SGHAT and CDR2 is FQDESV in the germline V gene (reference sequence). CDR3 length: 16 amino acids. Trimming left V 1 base short and J 0 bases short, with 10 bases between. The variable domain in full, completed from reference TRBV11-1 and TRBJ2-1, reads EAEVAQSPRYKITEKSQAVAFWCDPISGHATLYWYRQILGQGPELLVQFQDESVVDDSQLPKDRFSAERLKGVDSTLKIQPAELGDSAMYLCASSLVVGSSYNEQFFGPGTRLTVL.

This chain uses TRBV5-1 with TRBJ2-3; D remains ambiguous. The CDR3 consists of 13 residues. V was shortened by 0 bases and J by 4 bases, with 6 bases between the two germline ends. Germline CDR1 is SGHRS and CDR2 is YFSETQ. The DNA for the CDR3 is TGCGCCAGCAGCTTGGATTCGGCAGATACGCAGTATTTT. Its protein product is CASSLDSADTQYF.

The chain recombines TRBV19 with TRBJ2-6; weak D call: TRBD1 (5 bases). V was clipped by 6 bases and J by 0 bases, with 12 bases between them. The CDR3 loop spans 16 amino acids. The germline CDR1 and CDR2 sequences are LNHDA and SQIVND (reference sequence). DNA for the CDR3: TGTGCCAGTAGAACAGGTAACAGCTCTGGGGCCAACGTCCTGACTTTC. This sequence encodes CASRTGNSSGANVLTF.

CDR3 coding DNA: TGTGCCAGCTCACCACAACCGGGACTAGATGGAGAGACCCAGTACTTC. This sequence encodes CASSPQPGLDGETQYF. The chain carries TRBV18 and TRBJ2-5; 8 bases fit TRBD2. Germline V gene data show CDR1 as KGHSH and CDR2 as LQKENI. The J segment lost 4 bases and the V segment lost 1 base, leaving 8 bases of the junction unmatched. CDR3 size: 16 residues.

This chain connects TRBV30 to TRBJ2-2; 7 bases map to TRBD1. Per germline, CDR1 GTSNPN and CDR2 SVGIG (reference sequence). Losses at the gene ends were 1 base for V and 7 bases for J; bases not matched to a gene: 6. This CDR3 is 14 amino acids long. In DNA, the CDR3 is TGTGCCTGGAGTGCAGGAACAGGGGTCGGGGAGCTGTTTTTT. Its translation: CAWSAGTGVGELFF.

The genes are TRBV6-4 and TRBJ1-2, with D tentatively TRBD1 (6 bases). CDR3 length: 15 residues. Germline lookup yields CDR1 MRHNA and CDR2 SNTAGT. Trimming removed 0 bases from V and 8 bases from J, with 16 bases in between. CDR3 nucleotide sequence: TGTGCCAGCAGTGACTCTGCAGGGGCTTTCAAAGGCTACACCTTC. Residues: CASSDSAGAFKGYTF.

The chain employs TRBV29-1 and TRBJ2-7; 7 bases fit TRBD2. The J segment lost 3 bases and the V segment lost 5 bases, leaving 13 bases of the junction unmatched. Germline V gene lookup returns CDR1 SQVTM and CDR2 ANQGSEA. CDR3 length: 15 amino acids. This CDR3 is CSVNNPSGLYYEQYF. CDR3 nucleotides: TGCAGCGTTAATAATCCCTCGGGACTATACTACGAGCAGTACTTC.

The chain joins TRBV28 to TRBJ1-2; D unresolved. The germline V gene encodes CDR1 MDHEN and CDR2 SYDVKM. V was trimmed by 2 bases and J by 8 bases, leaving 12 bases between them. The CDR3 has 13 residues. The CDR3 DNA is TGTGCCAGCAGTTTACTGTCCGAGGCAGGCTACACCTTC. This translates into CASSLLSEAGYTF.

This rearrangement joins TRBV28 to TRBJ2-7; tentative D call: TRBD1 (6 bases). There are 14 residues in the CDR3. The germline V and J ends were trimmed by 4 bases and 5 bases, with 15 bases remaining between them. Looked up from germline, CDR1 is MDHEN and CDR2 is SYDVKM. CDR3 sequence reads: CASSSGQFFHEQYF. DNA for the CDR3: TGTGCCAGCAGTTCGGGACAATTCTTCCACGAGCAGTACTTC.

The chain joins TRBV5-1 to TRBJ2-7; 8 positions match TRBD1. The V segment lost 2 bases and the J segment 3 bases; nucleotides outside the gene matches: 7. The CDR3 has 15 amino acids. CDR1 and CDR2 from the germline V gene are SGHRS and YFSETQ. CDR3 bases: TGCGCCAGCAGCTTTCTGACAGGGGAAGGCTACGAGCAGTACTTC. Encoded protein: CASSFLTGEGYEQYF.